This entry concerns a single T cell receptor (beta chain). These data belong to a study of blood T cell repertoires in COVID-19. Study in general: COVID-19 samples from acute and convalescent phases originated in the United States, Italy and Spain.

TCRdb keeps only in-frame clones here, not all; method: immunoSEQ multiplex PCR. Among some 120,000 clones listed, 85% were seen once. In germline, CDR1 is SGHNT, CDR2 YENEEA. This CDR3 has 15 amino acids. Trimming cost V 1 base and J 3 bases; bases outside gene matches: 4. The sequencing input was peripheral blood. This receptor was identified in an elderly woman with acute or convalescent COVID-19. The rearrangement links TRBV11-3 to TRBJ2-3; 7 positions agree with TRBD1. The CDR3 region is CASSLAGGKTDTQYF. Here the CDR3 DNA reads TGTGCCAGCAGCTTAGCAGGGGGTAAGACAGATACGCAGTATTTT.